This T cell receptor (beta chain) appears in the sequencing data of a study of T cell responses to AZD1222 COVID-19 vaccine. Overall study findings and caveats: With two AZD1222 doses given, Spike-specific TCR breadth and depth both rose. A reported finding is that nearly half of spike-specific TCRs target unmutated variant regions. Donors in the cohort were predominantly white British and more often female, and clonal diversity was possibly underestimated.

CDR3 size: 14 residues. V lost 6 bases, J lost 7 bases, and 9 bases stayed unmatched. Looked up from germline, CDR1 is WSHSY and CDR2 is SAAADI. With respect to this clone: Its antigen is undetermined.

Profiling relied on immunoSEQ multiplex PCR, and the TCRdb table lists in-frame clones only, not all of them. The data show approximately 150,000 clones, roughly 90% seen once. The V gene is TRBV10-2, the J gene TRBJ2-7; the match to TRBD1 covers 10 bases. The TCR originated in an adult who received the AZD1222 COVID-19 vaccine. This sample comprised peripheral blood, obtained 28 days after the second AZD1222 dose. CDR3 region: CASRPTGGTREQYF. CDR3 DNA sequence: TGCGCCAGCAGACCGACAGGGGGCACGAGGGAGCAGTACTTC.